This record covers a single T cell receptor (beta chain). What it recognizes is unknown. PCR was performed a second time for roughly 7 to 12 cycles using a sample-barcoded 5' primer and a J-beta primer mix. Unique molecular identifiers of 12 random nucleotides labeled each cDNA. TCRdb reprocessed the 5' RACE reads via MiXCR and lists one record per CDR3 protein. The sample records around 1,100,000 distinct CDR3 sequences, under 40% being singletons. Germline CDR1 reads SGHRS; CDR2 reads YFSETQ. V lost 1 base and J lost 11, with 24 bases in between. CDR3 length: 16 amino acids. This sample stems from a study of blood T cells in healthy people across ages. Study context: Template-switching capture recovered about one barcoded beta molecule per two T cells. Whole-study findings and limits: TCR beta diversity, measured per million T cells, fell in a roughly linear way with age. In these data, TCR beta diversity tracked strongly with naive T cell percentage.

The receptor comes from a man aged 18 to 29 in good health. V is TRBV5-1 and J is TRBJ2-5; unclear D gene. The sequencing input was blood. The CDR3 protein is CASSLNSAGDFNEQYF. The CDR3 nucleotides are TGCGCCAGCAGCTTGAACTCGGCAGGCGACTTTAATGAGCAGTACTTC.